Following are 6 T cell receptor beta chains from one sample sequenced in a study of early T cells in non-severe SARS-CoV-2 infection. TCRdb reprocessed the 5' RACE reads via MiXCR and lists one record per CDR3 protein. The sample lists tens of thousands of distinct CDR3 sequences, 5.2% occurring once. Input material: whole blood. These receptors all stem from an adult who was a healthcare worker with PCR-confirmed SARS-CoV-2 infection or an uninfected control (not recorded which).

This clonotype was detected many times. CDR3 residues: CASSPTTRTLSYEQYF. DNA of the CDR3: TGTGCCAGCAGCCCAACGACTAGGACACTTTCCTACGAGCAGTACTTC. The rearrangement joins TRBV11-2 to TRBJ2-7, with D tentatively TRBD2 (6 bases). Germline V gene lookup returns CDR1 SGHAT and CDR2 FQNNGV. Trimming removed 5 bases from V and 1 base from J, with 18 bases in between. The CDR3 spans 16 residues.

This clonotype turned up a few times. CDR3 sequence reads: CASMRGGNQPQHF. CDR3 DNA sequence: TGTGCCAGCATGAGGGGTGGCAATCAGCCCCAGCATTTT. This chain links TRBV6-1 with TRBJ1-5; maybe TRBD1 (5 bases). Germline CDR1 MNHNS, CDR2 SASEGT. This CDR3 spans 13 amino acids. The ends were cut back, 7 bases at V and 2 bases at J, with 9 bases in the middle.

The table lists this clonotype with a few counts. The V call is TRBV11-2, the J call TRBJ2-2, with 8 bases lining up with TRBD1. V trimming: 6 bases; J trimming: 1 base; junction bases outside the gene matches: 4. Looked up from germline, CDR1 is SGHAT and CDR2 is FQNNGV. The CDR3 has 15 amino acids. This CDR3 is CASRLDRGNTGELFF. The CDR3 DNA follows: TGTGCCAGCAGACTCGACAGGGGGAACACCGGGGAGCTGTTTTTT.

This clonotype was observed many times. The rearrangement links TRBV5-1 to TRBJ2-1; D gene uncertain. In germline, CDR1 is SGHRS, CDR2 YFSETQ. The CDR3 runs 16 residues. Deletions cut 0 bases from V and 0 bases from J, with 10 bases between. The CDR3 DNA reads as TGCGCCAGCAGCTTGGCCGGCGGTCACTCCTACAATGAGCAGTTCTTC. This gives the protein CASSLAGGHSYNEQFF.

The rearrangement joins TRBV20-1 to TRBJ1-6, with D possibly being TRBD1 (6 bases). Germline lookup yields CDR1 DFQATT and CDR2 SNEGSKA (reference sequence). The CDR3 has 14 amino acids. V was clipped by 1 base and J by 7 bases, with 11 bases between them. In nucleotides, the CDR3 is TGCAGTGCTAGAGTGGACAGACAAAATTCACCCCTCCACTTT. Translation: CSARVDRQNSPLHF.

The V gene is TRBV6-2 or TRBV6-3, the J gene TRBJ1-1; D gene unclear. Trimming removed 7 bases from V and 4 bases from J, with 10 bases in between. CDR1 and CDR2 from the germline V gene are MNHEY and SVGEGT. The CDR3 has 12 residues. This chain's CDR3 is CASTQSTTEAFF. DNA of the CDR3: TGTGCCAGCACCCAATCCACCACTGAAGCTTTCTTT.